The 3 T cell receptor beta chains presented below share a single source sample, sequenced in a study of T cell responses to AZD1222 COVID-19 vaccine. The table came from immunoSEQ multiplex PCR; TCRdb's copy has only in-frame clones and leaves some out. The sample contains some 74,000 clones, approximately 90% of which appear only once. The specimen was peripheral blood, collected 28 days after the second AZD1222 dose. These receptors all stem from an adult who received the AZD1222 COVID-19 vaccine.

The chain is built from TRBV3-1 (or the pseudogene TRBV3-2) and TRBJ1-1; D is perhaps TRBD1 (5 bases). The CDR3 runs to 15 residues. The V and J ends lost 0 bases and 6 bases respectively, with 14 bases between them. Germline CDR1 is LGHDT and CDR2 is YNNKEL (reference sequence). This CDR3 reads CASSQDASGYAEAFF. The CDR3 DNA reads as TGTGCCAGCAGCCAAGATGCGTCAGGGTACGCTGAAGCTTTCTTT.

The chain is built from TRBV6-5 and TRBJ1-2; no definite D call. The CDR3 runs to 14 residues. Germline-derived CDR1 and CDR2 are MNHEY and SVGAGI. The V end lost 11 bases, the J end lost 2 bases, and 18 bases lay between the germline ends. CDR3 nucleotide sequence: TGTGCCGGCCAAGCGACGGGGATAAACTATGGCTACACCTTC. This codes for CAGQATGINYGYTF.

The CDR3 coding sequence is TGTGCCAGCAGCTTACCGCCGGGAGGGTACAATGAGCAGTTCTTC. It is translated as CASSLPPGGYNEQFF. The rearrangement joins TRBV7-8 to TRBJ2-1; 8 nucleotides line up with TRBD2. This CDR3 comprises 15 residues. From germline, CDR1 is SGHVS and CDR2 FQNEAQ. The V gene end was trimmed by 2 bases and the J gene end by 4 bases; junction bases not matched to a gene: 4.